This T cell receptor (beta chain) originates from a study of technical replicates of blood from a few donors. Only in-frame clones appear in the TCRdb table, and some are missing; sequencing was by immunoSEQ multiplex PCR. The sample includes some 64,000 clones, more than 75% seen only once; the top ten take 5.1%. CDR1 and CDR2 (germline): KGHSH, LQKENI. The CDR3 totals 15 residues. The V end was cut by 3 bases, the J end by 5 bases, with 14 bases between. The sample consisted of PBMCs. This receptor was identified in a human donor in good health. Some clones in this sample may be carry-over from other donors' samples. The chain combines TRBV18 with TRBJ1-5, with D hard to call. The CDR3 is CASSPQSGSDQPQHF. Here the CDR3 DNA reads TGTGCCAGCTCACCGCAGTCGGGATCGGATCAGCCCCAGCATTTT.